This T cell receptor beta chain was recorded in a study of blood T cell repertoires in COVID-19. After removal of 6 bases from V and 2 bases from J, the junction contained 2 bases not matched to a gene. The CDR3 loop spans 13 amino acids. Germline CDR1 and CDR2: KGHSH and LQKENI. This clone was observed once. The sample holds other DNA sequences that translate to the same CDR3. Assay: immunoSEQ multiplex PCR; the TCRdb copy retains only in-frame clones and omits some. This sample has hundreds of thousands of clones, with about nine tenths found just once. The sample was PBMCs or T cells enriched from blood (not recorded which). This TCR derives from a woman between 45 and 60 years old who had recovered from COVID-19. V usage is TRBV18 and J usage is TRBJ1-1; 8 bases map to TRBD1. As DNA, the CDR3 is TGTGCCAGCTCTGGACAGGGAAACACTGAAGCTTTCTTT. It specifies CASSGQGNTEAFF.